The T cell receptor (beta chain) described here comes from a study of shared clonotypes between healthy human individuals. Study results and limitations: Naive subsets typically showed greater estimated richness than memory subsets. Represented diversity (both genetic and exposure-history) was limited by the small number of donors. Sorted-subset sequencing, rarefaction showed, was incomplete despite large depth.

The CDR3 has 15 residues. V lost 6 bases, J lost 5 bases, and 20 bases lay in between. Germline CDR1 and CDR2: MDHEN and SYDVKM. To note about this clone: Antigen: not known.

TCRdb's table, derived via immunoSEQ multiplex PCR, lists solely in-frame clones and lacks some. The sample holds about a million clones; approximately 75% are singletons and the top ten take over 0.8%. The healthy adult donors were HIV-negative and reported no recent acute infections or vaccinations. This clonotype was obtained from a man younger than 30 in good health. Some clones in this sample may be carry-over from other donors' samples. Sequenced input: memory CD4+ T cells from PBMCs. Sample subset: CD45RA-negative fraction. The chain couples TRBV28 to TRBJ2-7, with D perhaps assigned TRBD1 or TRBD2 (5 bases each). The CDR3 nucleotides are TGTGCCAGCAGGGGGGTCGTGGGTTTATTCGACGAGCAGTACTTC. It specifies CASRGVVGLFDEQYF.